This T cell receptor (beta chain) was captured in a study of blood T cell repertoires in COVID-19. Study information: Samples representing acute and convalescent COVID-19 were sourced from the United States, Italy and Spain. T cells, B-cell-depleted T cells, or PBMCs supplied cDNA or gDNA.

Trimming removed 5 bases at V and 4 bases at J, with 10 bases between. Germline CDR1 and CDR2: SGHRS and YFSETQ. The CDR3 is 13 amino acids. Per the original data handling: Quantification of nucleated cells was approximated via reference gene primer amplification. Sequencing used immunoSEQ multiplex PCR; TCRdb keeps in-frame clones, though not all of them. The V and J calls and clone size were taken over from that table, and D and trimming were inferred from the DNA. The sample has about 94,000 clones, around 74% seen once. Followed longitudinally, the Seattle patients had been enrolled during active infection.

The V gene is TRBV5-1, the J gene TRBJ2-1; TRBD2 is a possible D gene (6 bases). Sequences were obtained from peripheral blood. This TCR was sampled from a man between 65 and 79 years old with COVID-19, enrolled during active disease. CDR3 coding DNA: TGCGCCAGCAGACTAGCAGAGTACAATGAGCAGTTCTTC. It yields the protein CASRLAEYNEQFF.